This T cell receptor beta chain was profiled in a study of tumor-infiltrating lymphocytes in primary liver carcinoma. Points from the study as a whole: Just around 7.5-25% of top clones spanned all five tumor regions.

About this clonotype: Its antigen remains unidentified. A read error may account for a junction end that differs from germline.

Production of TCR beta cDNA used 400 to 650 ng total RNA together with a constant-region primer. TCR beta libraries came from three nested multiplex PCR rounds using slightly modified ARM-PCR. A C-beta reverse primer was combined with TRBV1-TRBV30 forward primers in the first two PCR rounds, and each round had about 10 cycles. A single record per CDR3 protein comes from TCRdb applying MiXCR to the multiplex PCR reads. The sample shows roughly 49,000 distinct CDR3 sequences, around 77% of them seen only once. The source material, roughly 18-31 mg of unsorted bulk tissue, was used to co-extract RNA and DNA. Samples were taken from five separate regions (per tumor). The germline CDR1 and CDR2 sequences are SGHAT and FQNNGV. The CDR3 sequence is 15 residues long.

The clonotype comes from a man aged 40-55 years with primary liver carcinoma and hepatitis B virus infection. The specimen sequenced was liver tumor tissue from sampling region 5. Subset reported: tumor region T5, tumor centre. The chain has TRBV11-2 and TRBJ2-1, with D perhaps matching TRBD1 (6 bases). For the CDR3, the DNA is TGTGCCAGCAGTTTAGATCTGGGGGCCTACAATGAGCAATTCTTC. Residues: CASSLDLGAYNEQFF.